This T cell receptor beta chain was sequenced in a study of T cell responses to AZD1222 COVID-19 vaccine. Germline-derived CDR1 and CDR2 are SGHTA and FQGNSA. Trimming removed 5 bases from V and 0 bases from J, with 16 bases in between. The CDR3 loop spans 16 amino acids. Profiling relied on immunoSEQ multiplex PCR, and the TCRdb table lists in-frame clones only, not all of them. The table lists about 210,000 clones, around 94% of them singletons. The receptor comes from an adult who received the MenACWY meningococcal vaccine as a control. The V and J genes are TRBV7-2 and TRBJ1-1; possibly TRBD1 for D (5 bases). Material: peripheral blood, obtained 28 days after the second dose of the MenACWY control vaccine. This CDR3 is CASSLGAQGMNTEAFF. CDR3 DNA sequence: TGTGCCAGCAGCCTTGGGGCCCAGGGAATGAACACTGAAGCTTTCTTT.